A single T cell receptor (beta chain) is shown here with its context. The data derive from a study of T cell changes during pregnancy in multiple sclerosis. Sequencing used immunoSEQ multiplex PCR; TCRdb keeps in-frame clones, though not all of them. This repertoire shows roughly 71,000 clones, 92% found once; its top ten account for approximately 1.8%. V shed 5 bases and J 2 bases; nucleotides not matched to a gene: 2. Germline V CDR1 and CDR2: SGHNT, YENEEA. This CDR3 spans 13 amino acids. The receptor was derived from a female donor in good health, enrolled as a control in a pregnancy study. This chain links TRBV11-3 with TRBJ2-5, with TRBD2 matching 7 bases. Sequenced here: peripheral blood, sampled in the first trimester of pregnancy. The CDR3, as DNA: TGTGCCAGCAGCCGGACTAGTCAAGAGACCCAGTACTTC. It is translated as CASSRTSQETQYF.